These 18 T cell receptor beta chains were sequenced from one sample in a study of cytomegalovirus exposure and HLA in healthy donors. The PCR made use of 60 Vbeta and 13 Jbeta primers. Here immunoSEQ multiplex PCR was the method, and the copy in TCRdb shows in-frame clones only, minus some. The data show more than 95,000 clones, with around 70% seen just once and roughly 1.2% held by the top ten. Sequencing was performed on PBMCs. Receptors originate from a man aged 40-49 years in good health and CMV-seronegative.

V is TRBV27 and J is TRBJ2-7, with no clear D. Between the trimmed V and J ends, which lost 1 base and 5 bases, there was a span of 9 bases. The CDR3 consists of 13 residues. Looked up from germline, CDR1 is MNHEY and CDR2 is SMNVEV (reference sequence). This chain's CDR3 is CASSLYEADEQYF. CDR3 in DNA: TGTGCCAGCAGTTTATACGAGGCAGACGAGCAGTACTTC.

V gene TRBV29-1 combines with J gene TRBJ2-2, with D possibly being TRBD2 (7 bases). Trimming took off 0 bases at V and 0 bases at J, with 17 bases between the two ends. The CDR3 loop spans 18 amino acids. The germline gives CDR1 SQVTM, CDR2 ANQGSEA. The CDR3 here is CSVEDPSWEGANTGELFF. For the CDR3, the DNA is TGCAGCGTTGAAGATCCTTCGTGGGAGGGGGCGAACACCGGGGAGCTGTTTTTT.

The V call is TRBV27, the J call TRBJ2-6; possibly TRBD1 for D (6 bases). V lost 6 bases and J 0 bases, leaving 9 bases between the germline ends. Germline loops: CDR1 MNHEY, CDR2 SMNVEV (reference sequence). The CDR3 loop spans 15 amino acids. CDR3 DNA: TGTGCCAGCAGCGGACAGTCCTCTGGGGCCAACGTCCTGACTTTC. Protein product: CASSGQSSGANVLTF.

The chain uses TRBV25-1 and TRBJ2-7; no clear D gene. There are 14 residues in the CDR3. The V end was cut by 4 bases, the J end by 2 bases, with 12 bases between. Looked up from germline, CDR1 is MGHDK and CDR2 is SYGVNS. DNA for the CDR3: TGTGCCAGCAGTGCCCCCAATCGAGCCTACGAGCAGTACTTC. Protein: CASSAPNRAYEQYF.

The chain employs TRBV6-5 and TRBJ2-1; D perhaps matches TRBD1 (5 bases). CDR1 and CDR2 (germline): MNHEY, SVGAGI. V lost 4 bases and J 6 bases, leaving 19 bases between the germline ends. The CDR3 extends over 16 amino acids. The CDR3 spells CASSLQVSELVNEQFF. The CDR3, as DNA: TGTGCCAGCAGTTTACAGGTTTCAGAACTGGTCAATGAGCAGTTCTTC.

The CDR3 bases are TGTGCCAGCAGCTTAGGGGGCGGGGCGCCCCAGCATTTT. This encodes CASSLGGGAPQHF. The chain recombines TRBV7-9 with TRBJ1-5, with D perhaps matching TRBD1 (5 bases). CDR1 is SEHNR, CDR2 FQNEAQ, per germline (reference sequence). The CDR3 loop spans 13 amino acids. V shed 1 base and J shed 9 bases, with 10 bases lying between them.

The CDR3 sequence: CASSLSGTPILEQYF. The CDR3 DNA reads as TGTGCCAGCAGCTTAAGCGGGACCCCCATCCTCGAGCAGTACTTC. This rearrangement joins TRBV7-9 to TRBJ2-7; 7 nucleotides align to TRBD2. This CDR3 is built from 15 residues. V lost 2 bases and J lost 6; bases outside the gene matches: 10. Germline assignment: CDR1 SEHNR and CDR2 FQNEAQ (reference sequence).

This clone was counted a single time. The CDR3 sequence: CASSLDLDGEQFF. Here the CDR3 DNA reads TGTGCCAGCAGCTTAGATCTAGACGGGGAGCAGTTCTTC. The chain carries TRBV7-9 and TRBJ2-1; D remains unclear. The V end lost 1 base, the J end lost 10 bases, and 11 bases lay between the germline ends. Germline CDR1 and CDR2: SEHNR and FQNEAQ (reference sequence). The CDR3 extends over 13 amino acids.

This chain joins TRBV29-1 and TRBJ2-7; TRBD1 matches at 8 bases. Trimming removed 6 bases from V and 7 bases from J; junction bases left unmatched: 8. Germline V gives CDR1 SQVTM, CDR2 ANQGSEA. The length of the CDR3 is 12 residues. Written as DNA, the CDR3 is TGCAGCGTCCGGACAGGGTTATGGGAGCAGTACTTC. Encoded protein: CSVRTGLWEQYF.

V is TRBV13 and J is TRBJ1-2, with D possibly matching TRBD1 (5 bases). Germline V gene sequence: CDR1 PRHDT, CDR2 FYEKMQ (reference sequence). This CDR3 is 12 amino acids long. Trimming removed 4 bases from V and 6 bases from J, with 9 bases in between. The CDR3 loop reads CASSSRGDGYTF. In DNA, the CDR3 is TGTGCCAGCAGCTCCCGGGGGGATGGCTACACCTTC.

This clone was counted a few times. The rearrangement uses TRBV5-1 and TRBJ2-3; 7 bases match TRBD1. The CDR3 contains 15 residues. With V trimmed by 5 bases and J by 2 bases, 8 bases remained unmatched. CDR1 SGHRS and CDR2 YFSETQ come from the germline V gene. The CDR3 is CASRPGQEITDTQYF. The CDR3 nucleotides are TGCGCCAGCAGACCCGGACAGGAAATCACAGATACGCAGTATTTT.

This chain links TRBV4-1 with TRBJ2-5, with 7 nucleotides matching TRBD1. The J call may be incorrect, as the DNA end agrees better with TRBJ2-7. This CDR3 contains 17 residues. CDR1 and CDR2 from the germline V gene are MGHRA and YSYEKL. The CDR3 region is CASSQAQGTVRAYEQYF. DNA for the CDR3: TGCGCCAGCAGCCAAGCCCAAGGGACAGTGCGGGCCTACGAGCAGTACTTC.

CDR3: CASSTLTGYEAFF. Written as DNA, the CDR3 is TGTGCCAGCAGTACCCTCACAGGATATGAAGCTTTCTTT. The rearrangement uses TRBV27 and TRBJ1-1, with D perhaps TRBD1 (5 bases). The germline V gene encodes CDR1 MNHEY and CDR2 SMNVEV (reference sequence). This CDR3 spans 13 amino acids. V dropped 5 bases and J dropped 7 bases, with 14 bases sitting between them.

CDR3 protein: CASSVGEEDEQFF. Here the CDR3 DNA reads TGTGCCAGCTCAGTGGGAGAAGAGGATGAGCAGTTCTTC. The chain is built from TRBV18 and TRBJ2-1; the D gene is possibly TRBD2 (5 bases). Germline V CDR1 and CDR2: KGHSH, LQKENI. CDR3 length: 13 amino acids. Trimming pared 5 bases from V and 8 bases from J, leaving 13 bases between.

V gene TRBV5-1 combines with J gene TRBJ2-5; 7 positions match TRBD1. The CDR3 has 18 amino acids. CDR1 and CDR2 from the germline V gene are SGHRS and YFSETQ. The trim removed 2 bases at V and 1 base at J, leaving 14 bases unmatched. The CDR3 region is CASSFDPKTGLSQETQYF. The CDR3 bases are TGCGCCAGCAGCTTTGATCCTAAGACAGGGCTTTCCCAAGAGACCCAGTACTTC.

The chain carries TRBV5-1 and TRBJ2-7, with D possibly matching TRBD2 (5 bases). CDR1 is SGHRS, CDR2 YFSETQ, per germline. The germline V and J ends were trimmed by 1 base and 2 bases, with 7 bases remaining between them. The CDR3 is 13 residues long. CDR3 residues: CASSLIGTYEQYF. Written as DNA, the CDR3 is TGCGCCAGCAGCTTGATCGGGACCTACGAGCAGTACTTC.

The chain joins TRBV9 to TRBJ1-2; 11 bases agree with TRBD1. CDR1 and CDR2 (germline): SGDLS, YYNGEE. V lost 4 bases, J lost 8 bases, and 7 bases stayed unmatched. The CDR3 spans 14 residues. The CDR3 nucleotides are TGTGCCAGCAGCCATGGGACAGGGGGTAAAGGCTACACCTTC. This encodes CASSHGTGGKGYTF.

The chain combines TRBV7-2 with TRBJ2-2; TRBD2 aligns across 10 bases. Germline V gene lookup returns CDR1 SGHTA and CDR2 FQGNSA. The CDR3 is made up of 16 amino acids. J gave up 7 bases and V 3 bases, and 8 bases lay outside the gene matches. CDR3 protein: CASSFRTSGQGGELFF. CDR3 nucleotide sequence: TGTGCCAGCAGCTTCAGGACTAGCGGTCAGGGCGGGGAGCTGTTTTTT.